This T cell receptor beta chain was captured by sequencing in a study of radiation and T cells in renal cell carcinoma (dated by TCRdb to about 2020). For the study in its entirety: TCR beta sequencing covered 50 or so samples in total, comprising some 25 tumors and roughly 27 peripheral blood samples. In the 40 to 55 samples combined, about 4 million unique CDR3 nucleotide sequences were found, encoding 2 million to 3 million unique CDR3 amino acid sequences. The last blood draw happened 4 weeks after radiation, timed to coincide with nephrectomy. Broader findings and caveats from the paper: In blood, the top tumor clonotypes increased from baseline to 2 weeks after radiation and then shrank by 4 weeks, which suggests a temporary expansion of tumor-resident clones. No pretreatment tumor biopsies were available, so the baseline intratumoral presence of clonotypes could not be determined. Because the trial had a single-armed design, the trial could not examine how radiation dose or scheduling affected the TCR repertoire. Tracking of blood repertoire dynamics stopped at less than five weeks after treatment, with no follow-up past that point.

In the case of this clone: Its antigen specificity is not known. Nothing much larger sits one base from this clone, and base qualities are not available.

TCR beta libraries were generated from genomic DNA with the immunoSEQ kit, following the manufacturer's recommendations. Library preparation used a first multiplex PCR with proprietary primers, then a second PCR adding unique barcodes, with bead cleanups after each round. A kit-provided positive control reaction and a negative control reaction were included in every sample batch. The final libraries were assessed on an Agilent 4200 TapeStation D1000 ScreenTape, pooled by volume, and quantified by qPCR. An Illumina NextSeq500 fitted with a MidOutput 150-cycle cartridge performed the sequencing, running 156 Read1 cycles and 15 Index1 cycles with the kit's custom primers. The pooled library was loaded at about 1 pM, and around 22% PhiX control was spiked in. Per the source publication's procedure: Vendor-processed data were analyzed in R, and a clonotype was defined as all T cells sharing the same CDR3 nucleotide sequence. For clone abundance analyses, frequencies were normalized to the 10,000 most abundant clones in each sample. Public T cell clones, which averaged fewer than five per sample, were removed prior to analysis. A difference in abundance of at least 32-fold between compartments was used to define tumor-enriched and baseline blood-enriched clonotypes. A beta-binomial differential abundance model was applied to find clonotypes that expanded or contracted between blood time points. Similarity between tumor and blood repertoires was quantified using the Baroni-Urbani and Buser coefficient, and groups were compared with two-tailed Wilcoxon tests in R. TCRdb mirrors the immuneACCESS table, restricted to in-frame sequences. Some clones are absent from its copies; in checked studies, under half trace to an unresolved V gene, and the reason for the others is unknown. The DNA was the basis for D and trimming; V, J and clone size are from that table. This sample holds about 83,000 clones; roughly 83% were observed only once. Together, the top ten hold over 2% of the sample.

Based on the germline V gene (reference sequence), the CDR1 and CDR2 sequences are SGHNT and YYREEE. Trimming costs V 6 bases and J 0 bases, and their ends lie 12 bases apart. The cysteine opens and the phenylalanine closes a CDR3 of 14 amino acids. Solely the CDR3 DNA is kept, with 42 bases framed from the first base. The label giving this sample's time point can be read as: blood 4 weeks post-SBRT, at nephrectomy. The treatment or condition label here, explained by the study, means: 15 Gy SBRT to primary tumor, nephrectomy 4 weeks later. The samples were drawn from a clinical trial, where primary renal cell carcinomas were treated with 15 Gy of stereotactic body radiation therapy and then removed by nephrectomy 4 weeks afterward. To track tumor-enriched clonotypes, serial peripheral blood was sampled from radiation-treated patients at baseline and at 2 weeks and 4 weeks after SBRT. Every patient's renal cell carcinoma showed clear cell pathology. The QIAamp DNA Blood Mini Kit (Qiagen) was used to prepare genomic DNA for TCR sequencing. Only samples passing all quality control checks were included in the analyses.

This clonotype was obtained from a woman aged 60-75 years with renal cell carcinoma. The specimen comprised blood, sampled from a patient whose treatment included radiotherapy and nephrectomy. The rearranged chain carries TRBV5-4 and TRBJ1-2, with the D gene too uncertain to name. The CDR3 in this case is CASTKDGSNYGYTF. The DNA is TGTGCCAGCACCAAAGACGGTTCTAACTATGGCTACACCTTC.